This record concerns one TCR beta chain sequence. Its antigen remains unknown. This CDR3 region has 12 residues. From germline, CDR1 is MNHGY and CDR2 SAAAGT. V was shortened by 10 bases and J by 6 bases, with 13 bases between the two germline ends. The sample originates from a study of T cell repertoires in cytomegalovirus infection. TCRdb reprocessed the reads with MiXCR, giving one entry per CDR3 protein. Here the sample spans approximately 300,000 distinct CDR3 sequences, roughly 25% being singletons. The material was cultured PBMCs, obtained from culture after CMV antigen stimulation. The sequence came from a human donor in good health (CMV status not recorded). Some clones in this sample may be carry-over from other donors' samples. The chain recombines TRBV6-8 with TRBJ1-5; no reliable D call. Here the CDR3 reads CATQGLGQPQHF. In nucleotides, the CDR3 is TGTGCCACACAAGGGTTAGGTCAGCCCCAGCATTTT.